The source of this T cell receptor beta chain is a study of T-cell reconstitution after alpha-beta-depleted transplantation in children. The CDR3 is made up of 13 amino acids. The V and J ends lost 6 bases and 5 bases respectively, with 13 bases between them. This clonotype was recorded at least ten times. Unique molecular identifiers were used to barcode this TCRbeta library. TCRdb processed the PCR reads anew with MiXCR; each CDR3 protein has one entry. This table has around 600,000 distinct CDR3 sequences, 16% appearing once. This sequence was found in a human donor who donated a stem cell graft to a child with acute myeloid leukemia. The rearrangement uses TRBV12-3 or TRBV12-4 and TRBJ2-5; D is ambiguous. The specimen comprised PBMCs from the stem cell graft donor, sampled from the stem cell graft. This CDR3 is CASSPGRRETQYF. DNA of the CDR3: TGTGCCAGCAGCCCCGGGCGGCGCGAGACCCAGTACTTC.